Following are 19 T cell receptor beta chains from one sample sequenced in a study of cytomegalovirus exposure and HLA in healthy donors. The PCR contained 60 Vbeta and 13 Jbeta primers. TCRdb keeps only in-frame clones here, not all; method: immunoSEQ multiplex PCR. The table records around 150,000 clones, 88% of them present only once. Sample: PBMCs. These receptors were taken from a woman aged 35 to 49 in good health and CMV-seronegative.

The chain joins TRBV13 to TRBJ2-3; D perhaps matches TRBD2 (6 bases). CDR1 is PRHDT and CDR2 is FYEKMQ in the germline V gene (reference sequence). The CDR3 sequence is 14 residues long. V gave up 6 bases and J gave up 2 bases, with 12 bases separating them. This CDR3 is CASRPSSDTDTQYF. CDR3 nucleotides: TGTGCCAGCAGGCCCTCTAGCGACACAGATACGCAGTATTTT.

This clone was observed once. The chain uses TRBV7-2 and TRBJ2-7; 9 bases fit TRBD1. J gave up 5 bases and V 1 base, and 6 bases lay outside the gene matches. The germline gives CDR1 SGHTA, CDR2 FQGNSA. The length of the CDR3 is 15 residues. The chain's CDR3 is CASSLVSGTGNEQYF. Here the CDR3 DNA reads TGTGCCAGCAGCTTAGTCTCGGGGACAGGGAACGAGCAGTACTTC. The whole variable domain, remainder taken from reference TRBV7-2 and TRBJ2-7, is GAGVSQSPSNKVTEKGKDVELRCDPISGHTALYWYRQSLGQGLEFLIYFQGNSAPDKSGLPSDRFSAERTGGSVSTLTIQRTQQEDSAVYLCASSLVSGTGNEQYFGPGTRLTVT.

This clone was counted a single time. This CDR3 is CASSRREGTYEQYF. The CDR3 DNA follows: TGTGCCAGCAGCCGGCGGGAGGGGACCTACGAGCAGTACTTC. The chain carries TRBV11-3 and TRBJ2-7; the match to TRBD2 covers 9 bases. With 5 bases clipped from V and 2 bases from J, the junction kept 4 bases outside the gene matches. Germline CDR1 is SGHNT and CDR2 is YENEEA. The CDR3 has 14 amino acids.

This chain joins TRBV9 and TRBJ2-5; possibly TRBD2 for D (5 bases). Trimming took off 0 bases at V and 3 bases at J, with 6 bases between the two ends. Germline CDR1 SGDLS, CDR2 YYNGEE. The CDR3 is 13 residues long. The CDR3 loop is CASSVDGEETQYF. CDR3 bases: TGTGCCAGCAGCGTAGACGGGGAAGAGACCCAGTACTTC.

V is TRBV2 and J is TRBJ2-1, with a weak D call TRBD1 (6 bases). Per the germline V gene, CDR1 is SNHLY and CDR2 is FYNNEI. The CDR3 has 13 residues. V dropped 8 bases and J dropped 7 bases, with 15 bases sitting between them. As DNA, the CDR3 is TGTGCCAGCGCCAGGGGATTAGTAAATGAGCAGTTCTTC. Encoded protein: CASARGLVNEQFF. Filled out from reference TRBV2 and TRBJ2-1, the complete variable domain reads EPEVTQTPSHQVTQMGQEVILRCVPISNHLYFYWYRQILGQKVEFLVSFYNNEISEKSEIFDDQFSVERPDGSNFTLKIRSTKLEDSAMYFCASARGLVNEQFFGPGTRLTVL.

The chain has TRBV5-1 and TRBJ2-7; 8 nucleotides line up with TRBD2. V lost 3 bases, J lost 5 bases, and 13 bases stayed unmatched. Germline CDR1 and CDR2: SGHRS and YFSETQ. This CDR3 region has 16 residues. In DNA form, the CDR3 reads TGCGCCAGCAGCTGGCGGACGGGAGGGCCTCGCGACGAGCAGTACTTC. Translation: CASSWRTGGPRDEQYF.

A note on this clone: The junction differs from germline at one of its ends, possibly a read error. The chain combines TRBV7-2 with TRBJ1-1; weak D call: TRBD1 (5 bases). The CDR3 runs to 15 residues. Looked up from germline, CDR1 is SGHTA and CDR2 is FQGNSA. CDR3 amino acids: CASSPWGGSDPEAFF. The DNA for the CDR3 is TGTGCCAGCAGCCCCTGGGGGGGATCCGACCCTGAGGCTTTCTTT.

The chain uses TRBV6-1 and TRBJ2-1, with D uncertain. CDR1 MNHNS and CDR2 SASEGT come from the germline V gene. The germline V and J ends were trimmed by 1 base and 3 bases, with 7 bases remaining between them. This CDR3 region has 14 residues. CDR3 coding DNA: TGTGCCAGCAGTGAAGGACAATTCTACAATGAGCAGTTCTTC. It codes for CASSEGQFYNEQFF.

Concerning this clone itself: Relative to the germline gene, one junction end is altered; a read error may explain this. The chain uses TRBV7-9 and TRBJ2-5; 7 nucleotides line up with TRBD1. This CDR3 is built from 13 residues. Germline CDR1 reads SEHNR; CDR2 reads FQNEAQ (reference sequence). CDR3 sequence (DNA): TGTTCCAGCAGCTTAAAGGGGGCAGAGACCCAGTACTTC. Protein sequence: CSSSLKGAETQYF.

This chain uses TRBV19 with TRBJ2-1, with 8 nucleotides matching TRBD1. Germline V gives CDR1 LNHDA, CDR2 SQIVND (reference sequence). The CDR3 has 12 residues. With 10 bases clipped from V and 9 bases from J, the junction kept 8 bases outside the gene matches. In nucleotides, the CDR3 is TGTGCCACAGGACAGGGTCTCTCTGAGCAGTTCTTC. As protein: CATGQGLSEQFF.

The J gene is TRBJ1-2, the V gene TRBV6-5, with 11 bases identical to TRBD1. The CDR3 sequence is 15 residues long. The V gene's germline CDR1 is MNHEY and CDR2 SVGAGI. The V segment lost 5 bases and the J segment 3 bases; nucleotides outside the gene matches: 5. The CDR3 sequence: CASSGGTGGHYGYTF. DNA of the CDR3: TGTGCCAGCAGTGGGGGGACAGGGGGACACTATGGCTACACCTTC.

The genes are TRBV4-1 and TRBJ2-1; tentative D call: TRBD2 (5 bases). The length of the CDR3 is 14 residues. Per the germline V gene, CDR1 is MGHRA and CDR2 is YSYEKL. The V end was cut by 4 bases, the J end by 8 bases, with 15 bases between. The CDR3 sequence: CASSRSSSSYEQFF. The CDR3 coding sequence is TGCGCCAGCAGCCGATCGTCTAGCTCCTATGAGCAGTTCTTC.

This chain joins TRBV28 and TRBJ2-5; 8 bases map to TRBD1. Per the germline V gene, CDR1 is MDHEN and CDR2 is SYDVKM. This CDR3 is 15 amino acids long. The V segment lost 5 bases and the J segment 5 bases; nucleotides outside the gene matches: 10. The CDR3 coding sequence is TGTGCCAGCAGTCCAGGACAGGGTCCCGTCGAGACCCAGTACTTC. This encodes CASSPGQGPVETQYF.

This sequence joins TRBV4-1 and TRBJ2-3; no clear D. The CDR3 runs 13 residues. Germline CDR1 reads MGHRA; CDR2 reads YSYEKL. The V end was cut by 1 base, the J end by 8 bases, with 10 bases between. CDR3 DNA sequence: TGCGCCAGCAGCCAAGGGCAGGTATCTACGCAGTATTTT. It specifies CASSQGQVSTQYF.

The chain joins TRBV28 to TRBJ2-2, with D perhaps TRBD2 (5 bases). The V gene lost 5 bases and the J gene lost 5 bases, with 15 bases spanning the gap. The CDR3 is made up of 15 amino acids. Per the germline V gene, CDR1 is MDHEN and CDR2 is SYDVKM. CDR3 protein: CASSPYQLGTGELFF. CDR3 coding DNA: TGTGCCAGCAGTCCCTACCAACTAGGAACCGGGGAGCTGTTTTTT. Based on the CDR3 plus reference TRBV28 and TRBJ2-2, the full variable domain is DVKVTQSSRYLVKRTGEKVFLECVQDMDHENMFWYRQDPGLGLRLIYFSYDVKMKEKGDIPEGYSVSREKKERFSLILESASTNQTSMYLCASSPYQLGTGELFFGEGSRLTVL.

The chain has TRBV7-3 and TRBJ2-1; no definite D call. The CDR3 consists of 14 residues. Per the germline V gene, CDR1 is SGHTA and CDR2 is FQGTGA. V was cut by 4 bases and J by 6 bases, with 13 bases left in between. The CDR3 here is CASSSSPLGNEQFF. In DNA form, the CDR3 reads TGTGCCAGCAGCTCGAGTCCCCTCGGCAATGAGCAGTTCTTC.

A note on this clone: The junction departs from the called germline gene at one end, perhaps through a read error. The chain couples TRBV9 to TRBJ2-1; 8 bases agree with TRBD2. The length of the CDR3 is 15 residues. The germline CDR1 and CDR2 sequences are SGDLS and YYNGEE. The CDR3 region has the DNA TGTGCCAGCAGCGAGGTAGCGGGACCTTACAATGAGCAGCTCTTC. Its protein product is CASSEVAGPYNEQLF.

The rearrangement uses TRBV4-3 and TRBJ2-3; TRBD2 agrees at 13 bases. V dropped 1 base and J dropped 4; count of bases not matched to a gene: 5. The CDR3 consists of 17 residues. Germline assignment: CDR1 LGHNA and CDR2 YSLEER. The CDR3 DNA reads TGCGCCAGCAGCCAAGGGACTAGCGGGAGCGGGGCAGATACGCAGTATTTT. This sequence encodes CASSQGTSGSGADTQYF.

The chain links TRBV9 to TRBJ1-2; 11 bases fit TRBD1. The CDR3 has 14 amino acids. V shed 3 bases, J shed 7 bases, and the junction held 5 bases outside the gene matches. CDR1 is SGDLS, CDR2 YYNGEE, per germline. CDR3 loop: CASSAAGTGGGYTF. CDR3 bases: TGTGCCAGCAGCGCAGCCGGGACAGGGGGTGGCTACACCTTC.